Sequencing of this T cell receptor (beta chain) was carried out in a study of T cells after yellow fever vaccination. TCRdb passed the 5' RACE reads through MiXCR, listing each CDR3 protein once. The repertoire holds some 340,000 distinct CDR3 sequences, with 4.1% as singletons. The CDR3 contains 11 residues. With 3 bases removed from V and 6 bases from J, the gap between germline ends came to 8 bases. Germline-derived CDR1 and CDR2 are DFQATT and SNEGSKA (reference sequence). This material consisted of PBMCs, taken 5 days after the yellow fever booster vaccination. V and J are TRBV20-1 and TRBJ1-1; a possible D gene is TRBD1 (5 bases). This TCR was sampled from a man between 18 and 29 years old who received the YFV17D yellow fever vaccine. The CDR3 loop is CSASRVSEAFF. The CDR3 DNA is TGCAGTGCTAGCAGGGTTTCTGAAGCTTTCTTT.